These 26 T cell receptor beta chains were sequenced from one sample in a study of blood T cell repertoires in COVID-19. The table came from immunoSEQ multiplex PCR; TCRdb's copy has only in-frame clones and leaves some out. Found here are hundreds of thousands of clones, under 95% of them singletons; the top ten hold 2.6%. The sequenced sample consisted of PBMCs or T cells enriched from blood (not recorded which). These receptors originate from a man in his fifties or sixties who had recovered from COVID-19.

The J gene is TRBJ1-1, the V gene TRBV7-6; D may be TRBD1 (5 bases). With 0 bases removed from V and 5 bases from J, the gap between germline ends came to 13 bases. Germline CDR1 and CDR2: SGHVS and FNYEAQ. The CDR3 runs to 15 residues. For the CDR3, the DNA is TGTGCCAGCAGCTTAGCGCGGGGGGTGGGGACTGAAGCTTTCTTT. It yields the protein CASSLARGVGTEAFF.

This chain connects TRBV2 to TRBJ2-3; 7 bases map to TRBD2. Germline CDR1 reads SNHLY; CDR2 reads FYNNEI. There are 14 residues in the CDR3. The junction had 5 bases not matched to a gene; V was cut back by 6 bases and J by 2 bases. The CDR3 DNA reads TGTGCCAGCAGATCGACTAGCCCCACAGATACGCAGTATTTT. Translation gives CASRSTSPTDTQYF. Filled out from reference TRBV2 and TRBJ2-3, the complete variable domain reads EPEVTQTPSHQVTQMGQEVILRCVPISNHLYFYWYRQILGQKVEFLVSFYNNEISEKSEIFDDQFSVERPDGSNFTLKIRSTKLEDSAMYFCASRSTSPTDTQYFGPGTRLTVL.

The CDR3 nucleotides read TGTGCCAGCAGCGGGCGCAGGGGTGATACAGATACGCAGTATTTT. Translating it yields CASSGRRGDTDTQYF. The chain links TRBV7-2 to TRBJ2-3; maybe TRBD1 (6 bases). V gave up 5 bases and J gave up 3 bases, with 15 bases separating them. CDR3 size: 15 residues. From germline, CDR1 is SGHTA and CDR2 FQGNSA.

The rearrangement uses TRBV21-1 and TRBJ2-1; TRBD2 is taken as the D call from the table, unchecked against the DNA. TRBV21-1 is listed as a pseudogene. This CDR3 contains 18 residues. The CDR3 sequence is CASRPGRGGTSAINEQFF. Here the CDR3 DNA reads TGTGCCAGCAGACCAGGGCGAGGGGGGACTAGCGCGATCAATGAGCAGTTCTTC.

The chain uses TRBV7-3 and TRBJ2-2; weak D call: TRBD1 (5 bases). The V and J ends lost 1 base and 0 bases respectively, with 6 bases between them. The V gene's germline CDR1 is SGHTA and CDR2 FQGTGA. The CDR3 consists of 15 residues. In DNA, the CDR3 is TGTGCCAGCAGCTTAAAAGGGGCGAACACCGGGGAGCTGTTTTTT. Translating it yields CASSLKGANTGELFF.

The chain carries TRBV23-1 and TRBJ1-5; D gene ambiguous. TRBV23-1 is marked as an open reading frame, function uncertain. The CDR3 spans 11 residues. Trimming took off 2 bases at V and 7 bases at J, with 3 bases between the two ends. The CDR3 is CASSQRQPQHF. The CDR3 DNA reads TGCGCCAGCAGTCAACGGCAGCCCCAGCATTTT.

The chain employs TRBV19 and TRBJ1-1, with D hard to call. This CDR3 contains 15 residues. Per germline, CDR1 LNHDA and CDR2 SQIVND (reference sequence). The ends were cut back, 3 bases at V and 4 bases at J, with 15 bases in the middle. CDR3: CASSIPPAEGTEAFF. The CDR3 DNA reads as TGTGCCAGTAGTATCCCCCCCGCAGAGGGCACTGAAGCTTTCTTT.

This chain joins TRBV14 and TRBJ2-1; 10 bases fit TRBD2. CDR3 size: 16 residues. Germline CDR1 is SGHDN and CDR2 is FVKESK. Trimming took 6 bases from V and 3 from J; bases not matched to a gene: 8. In DNA, the CDR3 is TGTGCCAGCAGTGACCATAGCGGGAGGAACTACAATGAGCAGTTCTTC. Its translation: CASSDHSGRNYNEQFF.

This clone has a handful of counts. V usage is TRBV7-9 and J usage is TRBJ2-7, with 11 bases matching TRBD2. CDR1 is SEHNR, CDR2 FQNEAQ, per germline (reference sequence). The V segment lost 1 base and the J segment 0 bases; nucleotides outside the gene matches: 2. CDR3 length: 16 amino acids. The DNA of the CDR3 is TGTGCCAGCAGCTTAGATACTAGCGGGAGCTCCTACGAGCAGTACTTC. Amino acid sequence: CASSLDTSGSSYEQYF.

This chain connects TRBV7-9 to TRBJ2-3, with D possibly matching TRBD1 (5 bases). The germline V gene encodes CDR1 SEHNR and CDR2 FQNEAQ (reference sequence). The CDR3 runs to 15 residues. The V end lost 5 bases, the J end lost 5 bases, and 17 bases lay between the germline ends. The CDR3 loop is CASSGPRGFLDTQYF. CDR3 sequence (DNA): TGTGCCAGCAGCGGCCCTAGGGGTTTTTTAGATACGCAGTATTTT.

The V gene is TRBV11-2, the J gene TRBJ1-1; 7 positions agree with TRBD1. The CDR3 runs to 15 residues. J lost 4 bases, V lost 6 bases, and 11 bases had no gene match. Germline values: CDR1 SGHAT, CDR2 FQNNGV. The CDR3 protein is CASRHQTGERTEAFF. As DNA, the CDR3 is TGTGCCAGCAGGCATCAAACAGGGGAACGCACTGAAGCTTTCTTT. Filled out from reference TRBV11-2 and TRBJ1-1, the complete variable domain reads EAGVAQSPRYKIIEKRQSVAFWCNPISGHATLYWYQQILGQGPKLLIQFQNNGVVDDSQLPKDRFSAERLKGVDSTLKIQPAKLEDSAVYLCASRHQTGERTEAFFGQGTRLTVV.

CDR3 region: CAWSVLGGTGVAYGYTF. The DNA for the CDR3 is TGTGCCTGGAGTGTACTAGGAGGGACAGGGGTGGCCTATGGCTACACCTTC. This sequence joins TRBV30 and TRBJ1-2; 10 nucleotides line up with TRBD1. Germline V lookup: CDR1 GTSNPN, CDR2 SVGIG (reference sequence). CDR3 length equals 17 residues. V was pared by 0 bases and J by 4 bases, with 11 bases of the junction left unmatched. Full variable domain (outside the CDR3, taken from reference TRBV30 and TRBJ1-2): SQTIHQWPATLVQPVGSPLSLECTVEGTSNPNLYWYRQAAGRGLQLLFYSVGIGQISSEVPQNLSASRPQDRQFILSSKKLLLSDSGFYLCAWSVLGGTGVAYGYTFGSGTRLTVV.

CDR3 nucleotides: TGTGCCAGCAGTCCACCCCAGGGTCTCTCTGGCTACACCTTC. Translation gives CASSPPQGLSGYTF. This chain joins TRBV28 and TRBJ1-2, with D perhaps matching TRBD1 (5 bases). V shed 5 bases and J shed 7 bases, with 17 bases lying between them. The CDR3 is 14 residues long. Germline V gives CDR1 MDHEN, CDR2 SYDVKM.

The CDR3 DNA is TGTGCCAGCAGTTCCGCGGATGCGTGGAACACTGAAGCTTTCTTT. Its protein is CASSSADAWNTEAFF. The chain joins TRBV7-8 to TRBJ1-1, with D uncertain. CDR1 is SGHVS, CDR2 FQNEAQ, per germline. V was cut by 6 bases and J by 1 base, with 15 bases left in between. The CDR3 is made up of 15 amino acids.

To note about this clone: Within the sample, other DNA sequences also encode this same CDR3. CDR3 protein: CASSVGGGSSSYNEQFF. CDR3 nucleotides: TGTGCCAGCAGCGTAGGTGGGGGGTCTAGCTCCTACAATGAGCAGTTCTTC. This chain links TRBV9 with TRBJ2-1; maybe TRBD2 (6 bases). The V end was cut by 0 bases, the J end by 0 bases, with 13 bases between. The CDR3 is 17 residues long. Germline V gives CDR1 SGDLS, CDR2 YYNGEE.

The chain has TRBV27 and TRBJ1-2; 8 bases align to TRBD1. Germline V CDR1 and CDR2: MNHEY, SMNVEV (reference sequence). The CDR3 covers 13 residues. V was clipped by 5 bases and J by 8 bases; unmatched bases: 7. CDR3 protein: CASSLTPGGGYTF. The CDR3 bases are TGTGCCAGCAGTCTTACGCCAGGGGGCGGCTACACCTTC.

The chain combines TRBV11-3 with TRBJ2-7; 9 bases agree with TRBD1. V lost 5 bases to trimming and J lost 0 bases; unmatched junction nucleotides: 2. CDR3 length equals 14 residues. The V gene's germline CDR1 is SGHNT and CDR2 YENEEA. DNA for the CDR3: TGTGCCAGCAGCGTGGGACAGGGCTCCTACGAGCAGTACTTC. It encodes CASSVGQGSYEQYF.

The DNA for the CDR3 is TGTGCCAGCAGCGTACACGGACAGGGGGTCAACACCGGGGAGCTGTTTTTT. It codes for CASSVHGQGVNTGELFF. The chain employs TRBV9 and TRBJ2-2, with 10 bases aligning to TRBD1. Trimming took 1 base from V and 2 from J; bases not matched to a gene: 5. Germline V gene lookup returns CDR1 SGDLS and CDR2 YYNGEE. The CDR3 totals 17 residues.

This rearrangement joins TRBV25-1 to TRBJ2-7; TRBD1 is a possible D gene (6 bases). This CDR3 has 13 residues. V was trimmed by 3 bases and J by 3 bases, leaving 9 bases between them. The germline V gene encodes CDR1 MGHDK and CDR2 SYGVNS. CDR3 protein: CASSDQDSYEQYF. The CDR3 region has the DNA TGTGCCAGCAGTGACCAGGACAGCTACGAGCAGTACTTC.

This rearrangement joins TRBV4-2 to TRBJ1-3; a possible D gene is TRBD1 (6 bases). Deletions cut 3 bases from V and 5 bases from J, with 14 bases between. CDR1 and CDR2 (germline): LGHNA, YNFKEQ. This CDR3 spans 15 amino acids. CDR3 nucleotides: TGTGCCAGCAGCCAGGACAGTACGGCGAGAAACACCATATATTTT. Translation gives CASSQDSTARNTIYF.

V gene TRBV14 combines with J gene TRBJ2-5, with 8 bases aligning to TRBD2. CDR1 is SGHDN and CDR2 is FVKESK in the germline V gene. CDR3 size: 16 residues. Losses at the gene ends were 4 bases for V and 1 base for J; bases not matched to a gene: 8. The CDR3 loop is CASSRLAGPPQETQYF. DNA of the CDR3: TGTGCCAGCAGCCGTCTAGCGGGCCCACCCCAAGAGACCCAGTACTTC.

The sample holds a few counts of this clone. J is TRBJ2-3 and V is TRBV11-2; 7 nucleotides line up with TRBD1. The trim removed 7 bases at V and 5 bases at J, leaving 12 bases unmatched. The CDR3 loop spans 15 amino acids. Germline assignment: CDR1 SGHAT and CDR2 FQNNGV. CDR3 residues: CASTLRGWIGDTQYF. CDR3 DNA: TGTGCCAGCACCCTCAGGGGGTGGATCGGAGATACGCAGTATTTT.

This chain joins TRBV2 and TRBJ2-1, with D maybe TRBD1 (6 bases). Germline V gives CDR1 SNHLY, CDR2 FYNNEI. CDR3 size: 13 residues. V lost 6 bases and J lost 8, with 14 bases in between. In DNA, the CDR3 is TGTGCCAGCAGGGCAGGGGAACTAGATGAGCAGTTCTTC. This sequence encodes CASRAGELDEQFF.

The chain joins TRBV9 to TRBJ1-6; D possibly corresponds to TRBD1 (6 bases). The germline V and J ends were trimmed by 4 bases and 0 bases, with 14 bases remaining between them. Per germline, CDR1 SGDLS and CDR2 YYNGEE. The CDR3 has 17 residues. The CDR3 loop reads CASSQPQGNSYNSPLHF. For the CDR3, the DNA is TGTGCCAGCAGCCAACCCCAGGGGAACTCCTATAATTCACCCCTCCACTTT.

In this sample, this clone turned up once. The chain employs TRBV11-2 and TRBJ2-3, with 7 bases aligning to TRBD1. V dropped 7 bases and J dropped 1; count of bases not matched to a gene: 11. The CDR3 length is 16 residues. Per germline, CDR1 SGHAT and CDR2 FQNNGV. The CDR3 reads CASTLPTGSGTDTQYF. The CDR3 DNA reads as TGTGCCAGCACCCTCCCGACAGGGTCGGGCACAGATACGCAGTATTTT.

The V gene is TRBV4-3, the J gene TRBJ2-1; 8 bases are shared with TRBD2. CDR1 and CDR2 from the germline V gene are LGHNA and YSLEER. V dropped 0 bases and J dropped 5; count of bases not matched to a gene: 6. The CDR3 sequence is 16 residues long. CDR3 residues: CASSQDIGGGNNEQFF. The DNA of the CDR3 is TGCGCCAGCAGCCAAGATATCGGGGGGGGGAACAATGAGCAGTTCTTC.